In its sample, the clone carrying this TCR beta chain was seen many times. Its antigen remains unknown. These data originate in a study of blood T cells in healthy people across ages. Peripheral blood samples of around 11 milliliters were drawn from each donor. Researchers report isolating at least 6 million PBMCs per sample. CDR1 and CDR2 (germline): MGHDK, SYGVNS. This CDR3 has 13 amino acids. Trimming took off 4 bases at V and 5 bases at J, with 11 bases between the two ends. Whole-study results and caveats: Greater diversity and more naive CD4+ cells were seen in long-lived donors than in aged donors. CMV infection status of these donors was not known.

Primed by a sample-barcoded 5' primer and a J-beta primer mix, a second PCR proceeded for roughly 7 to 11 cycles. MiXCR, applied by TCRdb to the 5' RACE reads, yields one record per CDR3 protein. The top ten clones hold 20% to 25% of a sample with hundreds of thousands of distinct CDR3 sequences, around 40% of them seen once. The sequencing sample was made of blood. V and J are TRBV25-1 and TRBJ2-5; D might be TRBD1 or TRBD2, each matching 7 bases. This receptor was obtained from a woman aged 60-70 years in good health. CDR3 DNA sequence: TGTGCCAGCAGTGTGCAGGGGGGGGAGACCCAGTACTTC. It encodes CASSVQGGETQYF.